This T cell receptor (beta chain) was found in a study of T-cell memory formation after mild COVID-19. This clonotype was seen only a few times. Trimming took off 5 bases at V and 0 bases at J, with 14 bases between the two ends. Germline V gives CDR1 SGHAT, CDR2 FQNNGV. The CDR3 is 16 amino acids. A single record per CDR3 protein comes from TCRdb applying MiXCR to the 5' RACE reads. Of 400,000 to 500,000 distinct CDR3 sequences listed, 15% to 20% were seen once; the top ten hold about a fifth. The V call is TRBV11-2, the J call TRBJ1-3; tentative D call: TRBD1 (6 bases). This sequence was found in a man between 18 and 29 years old who had mild COVID-19 (a few samples of this study predate the infection). Cell type and time point are not known. Sequences were obtained from PBMCs or a T cell subset sorted from them (not recorded which). This CDR3 reads CASSATGRYSGNTIYF. CDR3 nucleotide sequence: TGTGCCAGCAGCGCAACAGGGAGATACTCTGGAAACACCATATATTTT.